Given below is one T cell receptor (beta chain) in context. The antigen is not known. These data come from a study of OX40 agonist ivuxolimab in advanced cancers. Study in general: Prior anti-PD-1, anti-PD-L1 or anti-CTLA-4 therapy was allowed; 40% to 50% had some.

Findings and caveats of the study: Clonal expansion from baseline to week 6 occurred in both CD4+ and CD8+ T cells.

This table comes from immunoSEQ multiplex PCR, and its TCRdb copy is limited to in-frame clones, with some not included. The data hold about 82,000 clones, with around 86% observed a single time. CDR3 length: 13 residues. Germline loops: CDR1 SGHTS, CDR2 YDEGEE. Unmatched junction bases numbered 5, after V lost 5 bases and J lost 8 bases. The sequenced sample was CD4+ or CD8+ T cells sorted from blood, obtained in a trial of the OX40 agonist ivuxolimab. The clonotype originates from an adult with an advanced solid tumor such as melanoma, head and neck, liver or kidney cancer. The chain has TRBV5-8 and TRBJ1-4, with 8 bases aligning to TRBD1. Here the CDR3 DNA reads TGTGCCAGCAGTCGGACAGGGACCGAAAAACTGTTTTTT. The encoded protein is CASSRTGTEKLFF.